The clone carrying this TCR beta chain was recorded many times. Its antigen is as yet unknown. Unique molecular identifiers were added to individual cDNA molecules. TCRdb passed the 5' RACE reads through MiXCR, listing each CDR3 protein once. Of about 46,000 distinct CDR3 sequences in the sample, approximately 5.1% were seen once. This sample is part of a study of early T cells in non-severe SARS-CoV-2 infection. The CDR3 spans 13 residues. V dropped 2 bases and J dropped 0; count of bases not matched to a gene: 1. Germline CDR1 and CDR2: GTSNPN and SVGIG (reference sequence). Study conclusions and caveats: CD4 and private specificities were missed by VDJdb matching, which favored anti-spike CD8 responses.

V gene TRBV30 combines with J gene TRBJ2-7, with 7 bases fitting TRBD1. This clonotype originated in an adult who was a healthcare worker with PCR-confirmed SARS-CoV-2 infection or an uninfected control (not recorded which). The specimen was whole blood, collected at baseline. The CDR3 here is CAWSSGGSYEQYF. The CDR3 DNA reads TGTGCCTGGAGTTCAGGGGGCTCCTACGAGCAGTACTTC.